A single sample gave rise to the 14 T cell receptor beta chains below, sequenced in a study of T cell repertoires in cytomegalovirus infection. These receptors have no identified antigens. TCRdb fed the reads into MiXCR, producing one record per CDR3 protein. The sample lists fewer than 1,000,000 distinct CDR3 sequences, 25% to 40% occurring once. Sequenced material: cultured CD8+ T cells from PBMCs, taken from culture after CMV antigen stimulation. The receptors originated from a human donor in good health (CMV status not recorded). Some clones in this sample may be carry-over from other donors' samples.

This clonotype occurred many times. The CDR3 is CASSPIGGGVTDTQYF. Written as DNA, the CDR3 is TGTGCCAGCAGCCCTATAGGGGGGGGTGTCACAGATACGCAGTATTTT. This chain joins TRBV7-2 and TRBJ2-3; D is perhaps TRBD2 (7 bases). Trimming pared 5 bases from V and 2 bases from J, leaving 17 bases between. The CDR3 spans 16 residues. Germline V CDR1 and CDR2: SGHTA, FQGNSA.

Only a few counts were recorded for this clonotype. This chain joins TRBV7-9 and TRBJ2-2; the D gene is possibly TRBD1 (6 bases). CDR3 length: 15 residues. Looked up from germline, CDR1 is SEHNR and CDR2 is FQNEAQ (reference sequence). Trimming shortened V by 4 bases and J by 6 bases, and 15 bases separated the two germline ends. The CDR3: CASSSTLYRAGELFF. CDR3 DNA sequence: TGTGCCAGCAGCTCAACCCTTTACAGGGCCGGGGAGCTGTTTTTT.

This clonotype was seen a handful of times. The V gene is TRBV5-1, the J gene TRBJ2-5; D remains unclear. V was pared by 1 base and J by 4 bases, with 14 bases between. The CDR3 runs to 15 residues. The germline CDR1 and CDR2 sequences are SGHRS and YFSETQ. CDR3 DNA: TGCGCCAGCAGCTTGACAACCGTATCCATAGAGACCCAGTACTTC. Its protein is CASSLTTVSIETQYF.

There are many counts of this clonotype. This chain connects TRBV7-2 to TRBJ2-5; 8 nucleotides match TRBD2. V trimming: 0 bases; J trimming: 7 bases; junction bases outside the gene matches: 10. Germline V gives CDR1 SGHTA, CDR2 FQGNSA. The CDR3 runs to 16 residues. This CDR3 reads CASSLAHGGGGLTQYF. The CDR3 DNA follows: TGTGCCAGCAGCTTAGCGCACGGGGGGGGAGGCTTGACCCAGTACTTC. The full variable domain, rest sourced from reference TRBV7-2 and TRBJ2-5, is GAGVSQSPSNKVTEKGKDVELRCDPISGHTALYWYRQSLGQGLEFLIYFQGNSAPDKSGLPSDRFSAERTGGSVSTLTIQRTQQEDSAVYLCASSLAHGGGGLTQYFGPGTRLLVL.

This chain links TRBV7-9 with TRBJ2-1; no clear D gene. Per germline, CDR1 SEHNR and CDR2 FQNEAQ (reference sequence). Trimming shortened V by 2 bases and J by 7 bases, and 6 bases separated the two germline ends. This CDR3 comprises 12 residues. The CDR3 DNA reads TGTGCCAGCAGCTTACTCAAGAATGAGCAGTTCTTC. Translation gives CASSLLKNEQFF.

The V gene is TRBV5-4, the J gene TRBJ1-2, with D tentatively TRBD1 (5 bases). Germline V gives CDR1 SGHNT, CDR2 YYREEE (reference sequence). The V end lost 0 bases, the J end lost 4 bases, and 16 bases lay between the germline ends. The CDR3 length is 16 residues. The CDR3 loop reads CASSLGFPGTGYGYTF. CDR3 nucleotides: TGTGCCAGCAGCTTGGGATTCCCCGGGACCGGCTATGGCTACACCTTC.

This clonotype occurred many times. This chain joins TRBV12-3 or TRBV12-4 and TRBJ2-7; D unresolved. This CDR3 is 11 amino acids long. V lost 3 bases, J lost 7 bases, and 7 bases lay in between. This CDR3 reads CASSFGPEQYV. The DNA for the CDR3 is TGTGCCAGCAGTTTTGGCCCGGAGCAGTACGTC.

The CDR3 coding sequence is TGTGCCAGCAGCCCGGGGGCGCGGGGAAACACCATATATTTT. Its translation: CASSPGARGNTIYF. This sequence joins TRBV6-2 or TRBV6-3 and TRBJ1-3, with D maybe TRBD1 (6 bases). The CDR3 extends over 14 amino acids. In germline, CDR1 is MNHEY, CDR2 SVGEGT. Trimming stripped 6 bases from V and 4 bases from J, with 13 bases between.

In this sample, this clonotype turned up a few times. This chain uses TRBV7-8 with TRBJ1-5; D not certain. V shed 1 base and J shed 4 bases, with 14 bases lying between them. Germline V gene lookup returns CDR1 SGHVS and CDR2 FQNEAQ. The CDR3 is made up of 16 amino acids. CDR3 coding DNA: TGTGCCAGCAGCTTAGACGAAAACGGGATTAATCAGCCCCAGCATTTT. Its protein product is CASSLDENGINQPQHF.

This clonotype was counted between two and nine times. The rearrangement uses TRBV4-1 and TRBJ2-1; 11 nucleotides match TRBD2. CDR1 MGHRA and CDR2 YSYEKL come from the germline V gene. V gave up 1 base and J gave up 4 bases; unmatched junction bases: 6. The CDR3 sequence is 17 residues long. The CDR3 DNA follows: TGCGCCAGCAGCCAAGTTAGCGGGGGGGACCTTTACAATGAGCAGTTCTTC. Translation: CASSQVSGGDLYNEQFF.

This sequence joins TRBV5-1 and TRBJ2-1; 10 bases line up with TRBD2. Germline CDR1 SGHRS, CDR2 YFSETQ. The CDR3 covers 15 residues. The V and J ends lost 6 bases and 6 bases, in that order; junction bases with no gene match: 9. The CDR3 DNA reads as TGCGCCAGCACCCTACCTAGCGGGGGCCTCAATGAGCAGTTCTTC. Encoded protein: CASTLPSGGLNEQFF.

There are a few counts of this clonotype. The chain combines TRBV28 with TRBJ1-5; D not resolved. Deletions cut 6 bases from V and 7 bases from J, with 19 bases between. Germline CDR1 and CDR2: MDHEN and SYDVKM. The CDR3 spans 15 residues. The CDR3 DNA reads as TGTGCCAGCAGGTCAATAGCTACCTCAGAGCAGCCCCAGCATTTT. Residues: CASRSIATSEQPQHF.

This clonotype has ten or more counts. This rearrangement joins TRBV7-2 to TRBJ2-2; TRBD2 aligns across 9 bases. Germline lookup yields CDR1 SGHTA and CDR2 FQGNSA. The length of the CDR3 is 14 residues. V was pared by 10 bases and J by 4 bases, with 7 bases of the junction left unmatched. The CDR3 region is CATWAGGLTGELFF. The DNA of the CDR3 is TGTGCCACATGGGCGGGGGGGCTCACCGGGGAGCTGTTTTTT.

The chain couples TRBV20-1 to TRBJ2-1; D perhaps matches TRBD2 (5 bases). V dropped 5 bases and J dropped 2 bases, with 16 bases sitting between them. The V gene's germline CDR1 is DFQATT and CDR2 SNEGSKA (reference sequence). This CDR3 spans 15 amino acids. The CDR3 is CSAEPRRHPYNEQFF. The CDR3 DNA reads TGCAGTGCTGAACCCAGGAGGCATCCCTACAATGAGCAGTTCTTC.